These T cell receptor beta chains were read from a single sample in a study of cytomegalovirus exposure and HLA in healthy donors. Assay: immunoSEQ multiplex PCR; the TCRdb copy retains only in-frame clones and omits some. Of more than 90,000 clones in the sample, around 80% were seen once. Sequenced: PBMCs. The receptors derive from a human donor in good health. The CDR3 runs from the conserved cysteine through the conserved F or W. The D gene is left open where the match is weak. Expanded clones get a size class; other rows say once, few or many, or leave the size out.

j_call	cdr3_length	d_call	v_call	clone_size	cdr3_nt	cdr3_aa
TRBJ1-3	14	TRBD1	TRBV10-3	few	TGTGCCAGCCGACAGGGGGTAGATGGAAACACCATATATTTT	CASRQGVDGNTIYF
TRBJ1-1	13	NA	TRBV7-2	NA	TGTGCCAGCAGCTTAGCGCGAAGTTCCGAAGCTTTCTTT	CASSLARSSEAFF
TRBJ2-3	11	NA	TRBV20-1	once	TGCAGTGCTCCTCGGACAGATACGCAGTATTTT	CSAPRTDTQYF
TRBJ1-1	13	TRBD1	TRBV29-1	few	TGCAGCGCCTGGACAGGGACGGGCACTGAAGCTTTCTTT	CSAWTGTGTEAFF
TRBJ1-2	14	TRBD1	TRBV19	few	TGTGCCAGTAGTGGGGACAGGGGTGGTTATGGCTACACCTTC	CASSGDRGGYGYTF
TRBJ2-2	13	TRBD2	TRBV29-1	once	TGCAGCGGCACACCGGGGGGGACCGGGGAGCTGTTTTTT	CSGTPGGTGELFF
TRBJ2-5	15	TRBD2	TRBV30	NA	TGTGCCTGGAGTGTGGGACTAGCGGGAGTCGAGACCCAGTACTTC	CAWSVGLAGVETQYF
TRBJ1-3	14	NA	TRBV6-5	NA	TGTGCCAGCAGTTACGGACAATCCGGAAACACCATATATTTT	CASSYGQSGNTIYF
TRBJ1-1	13	NA	TRBV6-5	NA	TGTGCCAGCAGTTACCCCGGGGGGACCCAAGCTTTCTTT	CASSYPGGTQAFF
TRBJ1-2	16	NA	TRBV19	NA	TGTGCCAGTAGTATTCAAGCGGCAGATAAATACTATGGCTACACCTTC	CASSIQAADKYYGYTF
TRBJ2-7	14	NA	TRBV5-1	NA	TGCGCCAGCAGCTTGGCCTCAGGGGCCTACGAGCAGTACTTC	CASSLASGAYEQYF
TRBJ2-3	16	TRBD2	TRBV19	NA	TGTGCCAGTAGTATTTCGTTGGCGGGGGGGACAGATACGCAGTATTTT	CASSISLAGGTDTQYF
TRBJ1-1	15	NA	TRBV27	NA	TGTGCCAGCAGTTTATCTGTAGACTTCGGCACTGAAGCTTTCTTT	CASSLSVDFGTEAFF
TRBJ2-1	14	NA	TRBV28	NA	TGTGCCAGTACACGGGACATCTCCTACAATGAGCAGTTCTTC	CASTRDISYNEQFF
TRBJ1-1	13	NA	TRBV19	NA	TGTGCCAGTAGTGTTCCGGGGGAGGGTGAAGCTTTCTTT	CASSVPGEGEAFF
TRBJ1-1	14	NA	TRBV5-1	NA	TGCGCCAGCAGCCCGATAGATAGCCTCACTGAAGCTTTCTTT	CASSPIDSLTEAFF
TRBJ1-1	17	NA	TRBV5-1	NA	TGCGCCAGCAGCTTGGCAGGGTCCAGGATAATGAACACTGAAGCTTTCTTT	CASSLAGSRIMNTEAFF
TRBJ2-3	17	TRBD2	TRBV7-2	few	TGTGCCAGCAGCCCCCAAAAACCGGGACTAGCAACAGATACGCAGTATTTT	CASSPQKPGLATDTQYF
TRBJ2-6	17	NA	TRBV7-2	NA	TGTGCCAGCAGCTCCGAGCCCAGGGCCTCTGGGGCCAACGTCCTGACTTTC	CASSSEPRASGANVLTF
TRBJ2-1	15	TRBD2	TRBV5-1	NA	TGCGCCAGCAGCTTGTCCCGGGGGGACTACAATGAGCAGTTCTTC	CASSLSRGDYNEQFF
TRBJ1-4	15	NA	TRBV7-9	NA	TGTGCCAGCAGCGCCACAGGATCTTTTAATGAAAAACTGTTTTTT	CASSATGSFNEKLFF
TRBJ2-7	15	TRBD1	TRBV2	NA	TGTGCCAGCAGCGTGGGACAGAGCGTCGCCTACGAGCAGTACTTC	CASSVGQSVAYEQYF
TRBJ2-7	16	TRBD2	TRBV14	NA	TGTGCCAGCAGACAAGTAGCGGGTTACCGCTCCTACGAGCAGTACTTC	CASRQVAGYRSYEQYF
TRBJ2-5	13	NA	TRBV30	NA	TGTGCCTGGAGTGTACAGAGACAAGAGACCCAGTACTTC	CAWSVQRQETQYF
TRBJ2-1	13	NA	TRBV30	NA	TGTGCCTGGAGTCTCGGGGAAAACAATGAGCAGTTCTTC	CAWSLGENNEQFF
TRBJ2-1	16	TRBD2	TRBV9	NA	TGTGCCAGCAGCGTAGGGGCGGGGGGGTCGAACAATGAGCAGTTCTTC	CASSVGAGGSNNEQFF
TRBJ1-5	13	NA	TRBV27	NA	TGTGCCAGCAGTAAACAACCTAATCAGCCCCAGCATTTT	CASSKQPNQPQHF
TRBJ2-1	17	TRBD2	TRBV2	NA	TGTGCCAGCAGTGAAGCTAGCGGGGGGGGTGTCTACAATGAGCAGTTCTTC	CASSEASGGGVYNEQFF
TRBJ1-2	13	NA	TRBV5-1	NA	TGCGCCAGCAGCTTGGCTGGGGGAGGCGGCTACACCTTC	CASSLAGGGGYTF
TRBJ2-3	15	NA	TRBV4-2	NA	TGTGCCAGCAGCCAAGACCCGACTAGATGGGATACGCAGTATTTT	CASSQDPTRWDTQYF
TRBJ2-5	16	TRBD2	TRBV7-2	NA	TGTGCCAGCAGGGCGGGGTCTAGCGGGGTCCAAGAGACCCAGTACTTC	CASRAGSSGVQETQYF
TRBJ1-2	11	NA	TRBV29-1	NA	TGCAGCGCAACCCGAGGGGGTGGCTACACCTTC	CSATRGGGYTF
TRBJ1-6	15	TRBD1	TRBV25-1	NA	TGTGCCAGCAGTGAGACAGGGCTGCTTTCTTCACCCCTCCACTTT	CASSETGLLSSPLHF
TRBJ1-2	12	TRBD1	TRBV9	NA	TGTGCCAGCAGCTCGGACAGGGGGTCTCACACCTTC	CASSSDRGSHTF
TRBJ2-2	16	NA	TRBV5-4	NA	TGTGCCAGCAGCAGCAAGGGGCTCGCGAACACCGGGGAGCTGTTTTTT	CASSSKGLANTGELFF
TRBJ2-2	14	NA	TRBV2	NA	TGTGCCAGCAGTCTCCTCGGGAACACCGGGGAGCTGTTTTTT	CASSLLGNTGELFF
TRBJ2-3	16	TRBD2	TRBV7-6	NA	TGTGCCAGCAGCTTAGGAAGCGGGGGGCATACAGATACGCAGTATTTT	CASSLGSGGHTDTQYF
TRBJ2-6	17	TRBD1	TRBV2	NA	TGTGCCAGCCGACGGGACAGGGGAGTACGAGGGGCCAACGTCCTGACTTTC	CASRRDRGVRGANVLTF
TRBJ2-1	17	TRBD1	TRBV9	few	TGTGCCAGCAGCCCGAGGACAGGGGGTAGGACCTACAATGAGCAGTTCTTC	CASSPRTGGRTYNEQFF
TRBJ1-1	14	NA	TRBV9	NA	TGTGCCAGCAGCGTAGACCCAGGATTTACTGAAGCTTTCTTT	CASSVDPGFTEAFF
TRBJ2-1	18	TRBD2	TRBV4-1	few	TGCGCCAGCAGCCAAGTTATGATGGAGCGGGAGAGGAGCAATGAGCAGTTCTTC	CASSQVMMERERSNEQFF
TRBJ2-3	14	NA	TRBV7-2	NA	TGTGCCAGCAGCCACTTATCCCCGGGGGATACGCAGTATTTT	CASSHLSPGDTQYF
TRBJ2-7	15	TRBD2	TRBV27	NA	TGTGCCAGCAGTTATTTAGCGGGGGTGAATTACGAGCAGTACTTC	CASSYLAGVNYEQYF
TRBJ2-7	14	NA	TRBV5-1	NA	TGCGCCAGCAGCTTGGTTGGCGGCTCCTACGAGCAGTACTTC	CASSLVGGSYEQYF
TRBJ1-5	15	NA	TRBV9	NA	TGTGCCAGCAGCGTAGGGGGGGGCGATAATCAGCCCCAGCATTTT	CASSVGGGDNQPQHF
TRBJ2-1	13	TRBD1	TRBV11-3	NA	TGTGCCAGCAGCTCGACAGGGAGTAATGAGCAGTTCTTC	CASSSTGSNEQFF
TRBJ2-2	16	NA	TRBV18	NA	TGTGCCAGCTCACCCACCTTACAGACGCTCCCAGGGGAGCTGTTTTTT	CASSPTLQTLPGELFF
TRBJ1-2	13	TRBD1	TRBV6-5	NA	TGTGCCAGCATAAGTGGGACAGGGCGCGGCTACACCTTC	CASISGTGRGYTF
TRBJ2-7	17	NA	TRBV27	few	TGTGCCAGCTCTTTAAGAAGGGCGGGGAAGAGCTCCTACGAGCAGTACTTC	CASSLRRAGKSSYEQYF
TRBJ2-7	14	TRBD1	TRBV15	NA	TGTGCCACCAGCAGCAGGGACAGGGGTTACGAGCAGTACTTC	CATSSRDRGYEQYF
TRBJ1-1	14	NA	TRBV25-1	NA	TGTGCCAGCAGTGAACCTGGAGAAAACACTGAAGCTTTCTTT	CASSEPGENTEAFF
TRBJ2-3	15	TRBD2	TRBV2	NA	TGTGCCAGCAGTGGAGCGGGGGGGCTTTCAGATACGCAGTATTTT	CASSGAGGLSDTQYF
TRBJ1-5	14	NA	TRBV6-1	NA	TGTGCCAGCAGTCCTAACTATAGCAATCAGCCCCAGCATTTT	CASSPNYSNQPQHF